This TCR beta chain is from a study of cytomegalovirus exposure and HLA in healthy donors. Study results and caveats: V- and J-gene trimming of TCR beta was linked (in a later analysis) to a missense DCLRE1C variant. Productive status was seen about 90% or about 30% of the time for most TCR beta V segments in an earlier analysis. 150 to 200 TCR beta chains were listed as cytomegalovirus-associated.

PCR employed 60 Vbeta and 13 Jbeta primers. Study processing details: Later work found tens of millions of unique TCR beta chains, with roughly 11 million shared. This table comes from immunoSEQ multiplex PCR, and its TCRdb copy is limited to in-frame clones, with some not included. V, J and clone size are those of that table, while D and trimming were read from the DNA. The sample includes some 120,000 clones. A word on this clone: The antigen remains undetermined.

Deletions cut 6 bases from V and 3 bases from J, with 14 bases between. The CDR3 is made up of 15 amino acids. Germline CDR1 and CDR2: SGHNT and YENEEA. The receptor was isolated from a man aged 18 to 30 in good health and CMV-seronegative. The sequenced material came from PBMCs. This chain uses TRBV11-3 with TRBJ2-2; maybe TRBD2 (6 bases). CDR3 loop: CASRVRGADTGELFF. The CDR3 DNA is TGTGCCAGCAGAGTACGCGGGGCGGACACCGGGGAGCTGTTTTTT.